This TCR beta chain derives from a study of T cell responses to AZD1222 COVID-19 vaccine (TCRdb year 2021). Looking at the study overall: A total of 233 trial participants underwent TCR sequencing, of whom around 210 had received two doses of AZD1222 and around 26 had received two doses of the MenACWY control vaccine. Enrollment into the trials was organized by age into subgroups of 18-55, 56-69 and 70-plus years, and those subgroups contained roughly 150, 30 and 60 TCR-sequenced participants, respectively. The paper as a whole reports these results and caveats: Because no day 14 peak-response samples were available, the repertoires could be characterized only after the peak T cell response. Participants were mostly white British and included more females than males, and it was suggested by the authors that clonal diversity may have been underestimated. Epitopes outside the regions mutated in the B.1.351 and B.1.1.7 variants were reportedly recognized by nearly half of the unique spike-specific TCRs. After two AZD1222 doses, both the breadth and the depth of spike-specific TCRs were significantly higher than at day 0 and than in MenACWY recipients. CD4 TCRs associated with the vaccine covered the entire spike protein, and the dominant responses were in regions 160-218 and 743-854. Conclusions about previously exposed vaccinees were limited because only 5 or 6 AZD1222 recipients were SARS-CoV-2 seropositive at baseline. In the small 56-69-year group, the increase in depth fell short of significance, most likely because of low power.

The sample's time point label, in plain terms: about 28 days (+/-7) after the second vaccine dose. AZD1222 recipients whose second dose came at about 4 weeks and those whose second dose came at about 12 weeks were combined into one group, since spike-specific TCR depth and breadth did not differ between the two schedules. Vaccinee samples came from UK trials COV001 and COV002, including a single-blind randomized controlled phase 2/3 trial of AZD1222 (ChAdOx1 nCoV-19) in healthy adults. For TCRbeta chain sequencing, PBMC samples were collected from trial participants at day 0 and at day 28 after the second dose. The CDR3 regions of human TCRbeta chains were analyzed by immunosequencing. The published analysis was carried out like this. TCRs in the repertoires were matched against a reference library of SARS-CoV-2-specific TCRs that had been generated with the MIRA antigen-specificity platform. Breadth was defined as the fraction of unique TCRs that were SARS-CoV-2-associated, and depth was defined as the fraction of total T cells that were SARS-CoV-2-associated. Using the MIRA data, each spike-specific TCR was assigned both to the spike region to which the TCR was reactive and to a CD4 or CD8 class. Log10-transformed breadth and depth values were compared by one-way ANOVA with Sidak's multiple comparisons tests. Imported from immuneACCESS, the table was reduced by TCRdb to in-frame sequences with V and J called. These copies leave out some clones; in studies compared against another copy, an unresolved V gene accounts for under half, and the cause of the remainder is not known. Clonal size and the V and J genes are those of that table, whereas D and trimming came from the DNA. The sample table records 100,000 to 150,000 clones; about nine tenths of these occur just once. The biggest ten clones account for approximately 2.1% of the sample.

About this clone: Its binding antigen is unknown. No qualities accompany the bases; no much larger clone lies one base away.

The CDR3 contains 13 residues, cysteine and phenylalanine counted. Only the CDR3 region is kept as DNA, spanning 39 bases read in frame from base 1. Trimming removed 5 bases from V and 7 bases from J, leaving 12 bases between the germline ends. CDR1 SEHNR and CDR2 FQNEAQ were looked up in the germline V gene (reference sequence). Here the sequenced sample was peripheral blood, taken 28 days after the second AZD1222 dose. The source of this sequence is an adult who received the AZD1222 COVID-19 vaccine. The chain is made from TRBV7-9 and TRBJ2-4, and the D gene may be TRBD1, 6 bases matching. In nucleotides, the sequence is TGTGCCAGCAGCCAGGACAGTGGGAACATTCAGTACTTC. Translated, this gives CASSQDSGNIQYF.